A selection of T cell receptor beta chains follows, all from one sample in a study of cytomegalovirus exposure and HLA in healthy donors. Some clones are missing from TCRdb's copy, which holds only in-frame ones; the method was immunoSEQ multiplex PCR. The data hold 160,000 or so clones, with about 80% observed a single time. Specimen: PBMCs. Receptors originate from a man aged 25-40 years in good health and CMV-seronegative. CDR3s include the opening cysteine and the closing phenylalanine or tryptophan. The D gene is left open where the match is weak. A clone size is listed for some rows: how often the clone was seen (once, few, many), or a class if it is expanded.

v_gene	d_gene	abundance	j_gene	CDR3nt	CDR3aa
TRBV6-5	TRBD2	once	TRBJ2-3	TGTGCCAGCAGTCCGGGACTAGCGGACACAGATACGCAGTATTTT	CASSPGLADTDTQYF
TRBV10-1	.	.	TRBJ2-2	TGCGCCAGCAGGGGACAAACCGGGGAGCTGTTTTTT	CASRGQTGELFF
TRBV9	.	.	TRBJ1-6	TGTGCCAGCAGCCCCCACAGTACAGATTCACCCCTCCACTTT	CASSPHSTDSPLHF
TRBV10-3	.	.	TRBJ2-3	TGTGCCATCAGTGCAGAGACAGGCACAGATACGCAGTATTTT	CAISAETGTDTQYF
TRBV29-1	TRBD2	once	TRBJ2-7	TGCAGCGTTGAAGATCGGACTAGCGTCTACGAGCAGTACTTC	CSVEDRTSVYEQYF
TRBV9	TRBD2	.	TRBJ2-5	TGTGCCAGCAGCTTATCGGGGGGGGCCGGGTTCCAAGAGACCCAGTACTTC	CASSLSGGAGFQETQYF
TRBV5-4	.	.	TRBJ2-1	TGTGCCAGCAGCTTAGATCGGGAGCAGTTCTTC	CASSLDREQFF
TRBV5-1	.	.	TRBJ1-1	TGCGCCAGCAGCCCTCTCGGGTACACTGAAGCTTTCTTT	CASSPLGYTEAFF
TRBV4-1	.	.	TRBJ2-7	TGCGCCAGCAGCCCCCGGGTACAGGGTTCCTACGAGCAGTACTTC	CASSPRVQGSYEQYF
TRBV4-1	TRBD2	few	TRBJ2-3	TGCGCCAGCGGTTGGGCAGGGAGGGTTTCGGCAGATACGCAGTATTTT	CASGWAGRVSADTQYF
TRBV7-9	TRBD1	.	TRBJ1-2	TGTGCCAGCAGCTTAGACAGGGGGGATGGCTACACCTTC	CASSLDRGDGYTF
TRBV7-9	TRBD1	few	TRBJ1-2	TGTGCCAGCAGCCCACAGGGGCAGGGGGCCTCCTATGGCTACACCTTC	CASSPQGQGASYGYTF
TRBV6-6	.	.	TRBJ2-3	TGTGCCAGCAGTCCCTTGGCGGGGCTCACAGATACGCAGTATTTT	CASSPLAGLTDTQYF
TRBV5-1	.	.	TRBJ1-1	TGCGCCAGCAGCCATACCTCAGATAACACTGAAGCTTTCTTT	CASSHTSDNTEAFF
TRBV2	.	.	TRBJ2-7	TGTGCCAGCAGTGCACAAACCTCCTACGAGCAGTACTTC	CASSAQTSYEQYF
TRBV7-2	.	.	TRBJ1-3	TGTGCCAGTCGACTTGGGGAGCCTGGAAACACCATATATTTT	CASRLGEPGNTIYF
TRBV29-1	.	.	TRBJ2-3	TGCAGCGGTGGGTGGGGGCCAGATACGCAGTATTTT	CSGGWGPDTQYF
TRBV10-2	.	.	TRBJ1-5	TGCGCCAGCAGTTATCCACTAGAGTGGCTCACGGGCAATCAGCCCCAGCATTTT	CASSYPLEWLTGNQPQHF
TRBV7-9	TRBD1	once	TRBJ2-7	TGTGCCAGCAGTGATACTACAGGGGTAACAACCTACGAGCAGTACTTC	CASSDTTGVTTYEQYF
TRBV19	TRBD2	few	TRBJ2-5	TGTGCCAGTAGTATAAGCGGGAGGGCCAGGGAGACCCAGTACTTC	CASSISGRARETQYF
TRBV28	TRBD1	.	TRBJ1-5	TGTGCCAGCTATCAGGCCGGGACAGGGGGGAATCAGCCCCAGCATTTT	CASYQAGTGGNQPQHF
TRBV5-1	.	.	TRBJ2-3	TGCGCCAGCAGCTCGACTACAAGCACAGATACGCAGTATTTT	CASSSTTSTDTQYF
TRBV25-1	.	few	TRBJ1-1	TGTGCCAGCAGTGAACGAGGAACTTTCTTT	CASSERGTFF
TRBV6-4	.	.	TRBJ2-7	TGTGCCAGCAGTGTTCAGGACTACCTTTCCTACGAGCAGTACTTC	CASSVQDYLSYEQYF
TRBV4-2	.	.	TRBJ1-6	TGTGCCAGCAGCCAAACCCACAGTAATTCTAATTCACCCCTCCACTTT	CASSQTHSNSNSPLHF
TRBV27	.	few	TRBJ1-5	TGTGCCAGCAGTTTATCGGGTCAGGGGCCCAGCAATCAGCCCCAGCATTTT	CASSLSGQGPSNQPQHF
TRBV18	TRBD2	few	TRBJ2-7	TGTGCCAGCTCACGTTCTAGCGGGGGCCCCTACGAGCAGTACTTC	CASSRSSGGPYEQYF
TRBV28	.	.	TRBJ1-1	TGTGCCAGCAGTTTTCCGGGACTCAAGAACACTGAAGCTTTCTTT	CASSFPGLKNTEAFF
TRBV19	.	.	TRBJ1-1	TGTGCCAGTAGTATGACAGGGAACACTGAAGCTTTCTTT	CASSMTGNTEAFF